These 9 T cell receptor beta chains were all obtained from the same sample, sequenced in a study of T cell responses to AZD1222 COVID-19 vaccine (dated by TCRdb to the early 2020s). Read against the paper, the sample's time point label means: baseline before first vaccination. Preparation of the library involved the immunoSEQ multiplex PCR assay. What TCRdb holds here is the immuneACCESS table cut down to in-frame rearrangements. Part of the clones is not present; checked against another copy, under half of the missing clones reflect an unresolved V gene, and the others are unexplained. The sample data list 100,000 or so clones, and 80% to 90% of these were observed just once. Just under 6.5% of the sample comes from the top ten. The sample in question was peripheral blood, obtained on day 0 of AZD1222 vaccination. These receptors were obtained from an adult in good health.

The chain is built from TRBV5-6 and TRBJ2-5; 7 nucleotides match TRBD1. V gave up 4 bases and J gave up 4 bases; unmatched junction bases: 10. In germline, CDR1 is SGHDT, CDR2 YYEEEE. The CDR3 is made up of 15 amino acids. The CDR3, as DNA: TGTGCCAGCAGCGGTGACAGGGCCCGCGGAGAGACCCAGTACTTC. This codes for CASSGDRARGETQYF.

The genes are TRBV21-1 and TRBJ2-7; the D segment call TRBD2 is taken from the table without a DNA check. TRBV21-1 is listed as a pseudogene. This CDR3 comprises 19 residues. The CDR3 nucleotides read TGTGCCAGCAGCAAAACCGGGACAGGGATAGCGGGAGTTGTTTACGAGCAGTACTTC. Its protein is CASSKTGTGIAGVVYEQYF.

The chain uses TRBV30 and TRBJ2-7; D gene uncertain. The germline V and J ends were trimmed by 2 bases and 1 base, with 3 bases remaining between them. From germline, CDR1 is GTSNPN and CDR2 SVGIG (reference sequence). The CDR3 contains 11 residues. The CDR3 here is CAWSRSYEQYF. Here the CDR3 DNA reads TGTGCCTGGAGTCGGTCCTACGAGCAGTACTTC.

The chain recombines TRBV6-5 with TRBJ1-6, with D perhaps TRBD1 (5 bases). Germline CDR1 is MNHEY and CDR2 is SVGAGI. V was trimmed by 7 bases and J by 10 bases, leaving 20 bases between them. CDR3 length: 15 residues. The CDR3 loop is CASTLRWQGNSPLHF. The CDR3 DNA reads as TGTGCCAGCACCCTGAGGTGGCAGGGAAACTCACCCCTCCACTTT.

In its sample, this clone was seen once. This rearrangement joins TRBV7-8 to TRBJ2-3; D unresolved. In germline, CDR1 is SGHVS, CDR2 FQNEAQ. CDR3 size: 16 residues. V lost 2 bases to trimming and J lost 2 bases, with 14 bases between them. DNA of the CDR3: TGTGCCAGCAGCTTAAACTCGCGGCAGAACACAGATACGCAGTATTTT. Its protein is CASSLNSRQNTDTQYF.

This rearrangement joins TRBV2 to TRBJ1-1, with D hard to call. This CDR3 has 15 residues. Germline values: CDR1 SNHLY, CDR2 FYNNEI. Trimming shortened V by 6 bases and J by 0 bases, and 14 bases separated the two germline ends. The CDR3 reads CASSRSPELNTEAFF. CDR3 in DNA: TGTGCCAGCAGCCGGTCGCCAGAACTGAACACTGAAGCTTTCTTT.

The chain uses TRBV19 and TRBJ2-1, with 8 nucleotides matching TRBD1. Germline V gene sequence: CDR1 LNHDA, CDR2 SQIVND (reference sequence). V was pared by 1 base and J by 0 bases, with 2 bases of the junction left unmatched. CDR3 length: 16 amino acids. The CDR3 is CASSIGDRFSYNEQFF. The CDR3 DNA reads as TGTGCCAGTAGTATAGGGGACAGGTTCTCCTACAATGAGCAGTTCTTC.

This rearrangement joins TRBV30 to TRBJ2-7, with 7 nucleotides matching TRBD2. With V trimmed by 2 bases and J by 1 base, 11 bases remained unmatched. Germline V gene lookup returns CDR1 GTSNPN and CDR2 SVGIG (reference sequence). This CDR3 contains 16 residues. CDR3 nucleotide sequence: TGTGCCTGGAGTAAGACTAGCTCGCTCAAATCCTACGAGCAGTACTTC. Residues: CAWSKTSSLKSYEQYF. Using reference TRBV30 and TRBJ2-7 for the parts outside the CDR3, the full variable domain is SQTIHQWPATLVQPVGSPLSLECTVEGTSNPNLYWYRQAAGRGLQLLFYSVGIGQISSEVPQNLSASRPQDRQFILSSKKLLLSDSGFYLCAWSKTSSLKSYEQYFGPGTRLTVT.

This rearrangement joins TRBV19 to TRBJ2-2, with 9 bases matching TRBD2. From germline, CDR1 is LNHDA and CDR2 SQIVND (reference sequence). Unmatched junction bases numbered 4, after V lost 7 bases and J lost 1 base. This CDR3 comprises 15 residues. CDR3 bases: TGTGCCAGTAAGAGACTAGCGGAGAACACCGGGGAGCTGTTTTTT. This gives the protein CASKRLAENTGELFF.